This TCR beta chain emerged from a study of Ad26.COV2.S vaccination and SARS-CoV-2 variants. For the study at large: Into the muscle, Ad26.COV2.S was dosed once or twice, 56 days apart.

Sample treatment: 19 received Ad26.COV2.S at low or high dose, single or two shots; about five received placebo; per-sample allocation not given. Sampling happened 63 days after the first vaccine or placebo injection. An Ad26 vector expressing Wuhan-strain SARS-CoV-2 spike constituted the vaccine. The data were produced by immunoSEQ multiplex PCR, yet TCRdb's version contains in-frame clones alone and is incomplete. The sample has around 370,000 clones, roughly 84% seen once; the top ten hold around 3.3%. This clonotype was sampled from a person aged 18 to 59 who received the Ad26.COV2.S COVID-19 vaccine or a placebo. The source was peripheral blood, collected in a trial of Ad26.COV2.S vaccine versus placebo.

DNA for the CDR3: TGCGCCAGCAGCCAACCCGGGACAGGACAACCTTACGAGCAGTACTTC. Translating it yields CASSQPGTGQPYEQYF. This chain links TRBV4-1 with TRBJ2-7; 8 bases match TRBD1. Trimming at V came to 2 bases and at J to 4 bases, leaving 10 bases not matched to a gene. The CDR3 is 16 amino acids. Germline CDR1 reads MGHRA; CDR2 reads YSYEKL.